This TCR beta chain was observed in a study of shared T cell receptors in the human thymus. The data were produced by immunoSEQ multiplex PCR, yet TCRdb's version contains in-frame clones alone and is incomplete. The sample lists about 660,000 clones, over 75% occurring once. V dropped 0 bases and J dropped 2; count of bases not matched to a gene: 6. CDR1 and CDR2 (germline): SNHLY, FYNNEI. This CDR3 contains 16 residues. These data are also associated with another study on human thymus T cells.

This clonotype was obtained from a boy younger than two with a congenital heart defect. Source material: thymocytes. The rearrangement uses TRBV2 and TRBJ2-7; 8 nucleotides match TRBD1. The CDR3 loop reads CASSEAQGQDPYEQYF. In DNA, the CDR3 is TGTGCCAGCAGTGAAGCGCAGGGACAGGACCCCTACGAGCAGTACTTC.